Presented here are 14 T cell receptor beta chains from one specimen sequenced in a study of T cell responses to AZD1222 COVID-19 vaccine. Here immunoSEQ multiplex PCR was the method, and the copy in TCRdb shows in-frame clones only, minus some. Counted here are about 140,000 clones, 91% occurring once; the ten biggest clones make up 7% to 9%. Source: peripheral blood, taken 28 days after the second dose of the MenACWY control vaccine. The receptors originated from an adult who received the MenACWY meningococcal vaccine as a control.

The chain carries TRBV3-1 (or the pseudogene TRBV3-2) and TRBJ2-1, with D maybe TRBD2 (6 bases). The germline gives CDR1 LGHDT, CDR2 YNNKEL (reference sequence). The CDR3 spans 14 residues. Trimming cost V 0 bases and J 5 bases, with 8 bases left between them. DNA for the CDR3: TGTGCCAGCAGCCAAGACGGCGGGAACAATGAGCAGTTCTTC. This codes for CASSQDGGNNEQFF.

This clone has more than one count but fewer than ten. This chain connects TRBV3-1 (or the pseudogene TRBV3-2) to TRBJ1-5, with D unclear. The V end lost 0 bases, the J end lost 7 bases, and 16 bases lay between the germline ends. Germline assignment: CDR1 LGHDT and CDR2 YNNKEL (reference sequence). CDR3 length: 16 residues. Here the CDR3 reads CASSQEWWKGRQPQHF. DNA of the CDR3: TGTGCCAGCAGCCAAGAATGGTGGAAAGGCCGGCAGCCCCAGCATTTT.

This rearrangement joins TRBV5-1 to TRBJ1-2; 8 nucleotides align to TRBD1. Germline V gene sequence: CDR1 SGHRS, CDR2 YFSETQ. The junction had 10 bases not matched to a gene; V was cut back by 0 bases and J by 6 bases. The length of the CDR3 is 16 residues. The DNA of the CDR3 is TGCGCCAGCAGCTTGGGTCCAGGGGGCGAAGGGGATGGCTACACCTTC. It codes for CASSLGPGGEGDGYTF.

A single count supports this clone. The chain carries TRBV7-8 and TRBJ1-1; 7 nucleotides match TRBD1. Germline CDR1 is SGHVS and CDR2 is FQNEAQ. The V gene end was trimmed by 6 bases and the J gene end by 8 bases; junction bases not matched to a gene: 6. The CDR3 has 12 residues. The CDR3 region is CASSPGQREAFF. In DNA form, the CDR3 reads TGTGCCAGCAGTCCGGGACAGAGAGAAGCTTTCTTT.

The rearrangement links TRBV28 to TRBJ2-7; the match to TRBD2 covers 11 bases. CDR1 MDHEN and CDR2 SYDVKM come from the germline V gene. The J segment lost 5 bases and the V segment lost 6 bases, leaving 24 bases of the junction unmatched. This CDR3 has 20 residues. The CDR3 bases are TGTGCCAGCAGCAGGTCCTGGGGTGCTGGGCTAGCGGGAGGTAGGAACGAGCAGTACTTC. Translated, it gives CASSRSWGAGLAGGRNEQYF. Based on the CDR3 plus reference TRBV28 and TRBJ2-7, the full variable domain is DVKVTQSSRYLVKRTGEKVFLECVQDMDHENMFWYRQDPGLGLRLIYFSYDVKMKEKGDIPEGYSVSREKKERFSLILESASTNQTSMYLCASSRSWGAGLAGGRNEQYFGPGTRLTVT.

The chain carries TRBV19 and TRBJ1-4, with a tentative D call TRBD1 (6 bases). The germline V gene encodes CDR1 LNHDA and CDR2 SQIVND (reference sequence). The CDR3 has 13 residues. V lost 7 bases and J 8 bases, leaving 14 bases between the germline ends. DNA for the CDR3: TGTGCCAGTATCCACAGGGATCACGAAAAACTGTTTTTT. This gives the protein CASIHRDHEKLFF.

The chain links TRBV9 to TRBJ1-3; 7 nucleotides line up with TRBD1. The CDR3 is made up of 16 amino acids. Losses at the gene ends were 4 bases for V and 4 bases for J; bases not matched to a gene: 11. The germline V gene encodes CDR1 SGDLS and CDR2 YYNGEE. CDR3 region: CASSYLDRVGGNTIYF. The CDR3 DNA follows: TGTGCCAGCAGCTACCTCGACAGGGTTGGAGGAAACACCATATATTTT.

There are a few counts of this clone. The sample has other DNA sequences that encode this CDR3 too. This chain connects TRBV9 to TRBJ2-7, with D maybe TRBD1 (6 bases). V gave up 3 bases and J gave up 4 bases, with 8 bases separating them. The CDR3 contains 12 residues. Germline V CDR1 and CDR2: SGDLS, YYNGEE. The CDR3 loop is CASSGQGYEQYF. The CDR3 bases are TGTGCCAGCAGCGGTCAGGGGTACGAGCAGTACTTC.

This chain uses TRBV12-3 or TRBV12-4 with TRBJ1-1; no clear D gene. The CDR3 extends over 11 amino acids. V was pared by 8 bases and J by 1 base, with 5 bases between. CDR3 protein: CASGENTEAFF. The CDR3 DNA is TGTGCCAGCGGGGAGAACACTGAAGCTTTCTTT.

The chain has TRBV30 and TRBJ2-2; 9 nucleotides match TRBD2. Germline CDR1 is GTSNPN and CDR2 is SVGIG (reference sequence). J gave up 5 bases and V 2 bases, and 6 bases lay outside the gene matches. The CDR3 covers 15 residues. CDR3 sequence reads: CAWSLAGAGTGELFF. The CDR3 DNA reads as TGTGCCTGGAGTTTAGCGGGGGCAGGAACCGGGGAGCTGTTTTTT.

This clone has just a few counts. The CDR3 DNA reads as TGTGCCAGCAGCTTCGGAGGGGGCACTGAAGCTTTCTTT. Translation gives CASSFGGGTEAFF. This chain connects TRBV7-9 to TRBJ1-1; possible D gene TRBD1, 6 bases. Looked up from germline, CDR1 is SEHNR and CDR2 is FQNEAQ (reference sequence). CDR3 length: 13 amino acids. The germline V and J ends were trimmed by 3 bases and 4 bases, with 9 bases remaining between them.

The J gene is TRBJ1-4, the V gene TRBV28; D might be TRBD1 (5 bases). CDR3 length: 15 amino acids. V was cut by 4 bases and J by 0 bases, with 9 bases left in between. Per germline, CDR1 MDHEN and CDR2 SYDVKM. The CDR3, as DNA: TGTGCCAGCAGTTCATTGGGGGCAACTAATGAAAAACTGTTTTTT. It yields the protein CASSSLGATNEKLFF.

V and J are TRBV27 and TRBJ2-3; no clear D. The ends were cut back, 2 bases at V and 0 bases at J, with 3 bases in the middle. This CDR3 has 13 residues. Germline loops: CDR1 MNHEY, CDR2 SMNVEV (reference sequence). CDR3 DNA sequence: TGTGCCAGCAGTTTACGTAGCACAGATACGCAGTATTTT. This codes for CASSLRSTDTQYF.

The V gene is TRBV12-3 or TRBV12-4, the J gene TRBJ1-2; 7 bases align to TRBD1. J gave up 8 bases and V 7 bases, and 10 bases lay outside the gene matches. The CDR3 sequence is 13 residues long. The CDR3 nucleotides are TGTGCCAGCAAATCAGGGGGGCCGATCGGCTACACCTTC. Amino acids: CASKSGGPIGYTF.